The entry below gives a single T cell receptor beta chain sequence along with its context. What it recognizes is unknown. The record originates from a study of T cell responses to AZD1222 COVID-19 vaccine. Study-level points and caveats: No repertoire was sampled before or during the peak T cell response, only after it.

Trimming at V came to 2 bases and at J to 5 bases, leaving 0 bases not matched to a gene. Germline V gene sequence: CDR1 LGHNA, CDR2 YSLEER. The CDR3 has 14 amino acids. The data were produced by immunoSEQ multiplex PCR, yet TCRdb's version contains in-frame clones alone and is incomplete. This table holds 150,000 to 170,000 clones, roughly 90% found once. The sequence derives from an adult in good health. The source was peripheral blood, collected on day 0 of MenACWY control vaccination. The J gene is TRBJ2-1, the V gene TRBV4-3, with 10 bases fitting TRBD2. This chain's CDR3 is CASSQLAGDNEQFF. The CDR3, as DNA: TGCGCCAGCAGCCAACTAGCGGGAGACAATGAGCAGTTCTTC.